The T cell receptor (beta chain) under discussion was sequenced for a study of cytomegalovirus exposure and HLA in healthy donors. As for the study in general: Approximately 85 million unique TCRs from HLA-typed donors were held in an early data release. The study's findings and limits: There were three CMV-associated chains whose specificity for CMV antigens was confirmed in vitro.

Trimming took off 3 bases at V and 0 bases at J, with 26 bases between the two ends. Germline-derived CDR1 and CDR2 are SGHVS and FNYEAQ. CDR3 length: 21 residues. Primers: 60 Vbeta forward and 13 Jbeta reverse. The table came from immunoSEQ multiplex PCR; TCRdb's copy has only in-frame clones and leaves some out. The sample records about 120,000 clones, 79% being singletons. As to this clone: What it recognizes is unknown.

The sample comprised PBMCs. This sequence joins TRBV7-6 and TRBJ1-4; maybe TRBD1 (6 bases). The TCR was taken from a young man in good health and CMV-seropositive. The CDR3 bases are TGTGCCAGCAGCTTCTATCCAATGGGCTTCGGGACAACGTCAACTAATGAAAAACTGTTTTTT. As protein: CASSFYPMGFGTTSTNEKLFF.